These 10 T cell receptor beta chains originate from one sample sequenced in a study of early T cells in non-severe SARS-CoV-2 infection. MiXCR was run by TCRdb on the 5' RACE reads, yielding one entry per CDR3 protein. This sample carries tens of thousands of distinct CDR3 sequences, 5.5% to 6.5% of them seen once, and the ten largest clones take around 4.4%. Sequencing was performed on whole blood. The receptors shown here come from an adult who was a healthcare worker with PCR-confirmed SARS-CoV-2 infection or an uninfected control (not recorded which).

This clonotype showed up many times. The genes are TRBV29-1 and TRBJ2-1; 8 bases are shared with TRBD2. In germline, CDR1 is SQVTM, CDR2 ANQGSEA. This CDR3 is 14 amino acids long. The V and J ends lost 7 bases and 7 bases, in that order; junction bases with no gene match: 12. Here the CDR3 reads CSGGAGAPSNEQFF. DNA of the CDR3: TGCAGCGGAGGAGCGGGGGCCCCATCTAATGAGCAGTTCTTC.

The CDR3: CAISEFGNSGNTIYF. The CDR3 DNA reads as TGTGCCATCAGTGAATTCGGTAACTCTGGAAACACCATATATTTT. The chain recombines TRBV10-3 with TRBJ1-3, with D unresolved. CDR3 length equals 15 residues. V lost 3 bases, J lost 0 bases, and 9 bases lay in between. Germline CDR1 reads ENHRY; CDR2 reads SYGVKD.

This clonotype was seen repeatedly, ten times or more. The rearrangement uses TRBV6-1 and TRBJ2-1; TRBD2 agrees at 12 bases. Per germline, CDR1 MNHNS and CDR2 SASEGT. The J segment lost 4 bases and the V segment lost 5 bases, leaving 9 bases of the junction unmatched. The CDR3 length is 17 residues. The CDR3: CASSTRLAGESYNEQFF. The CDR3 DNA reads TGTGCCAGCAGTACCCGACTAGCGGGAGAGAGTTACAATGAGCAGTTCTTC.

In the case of this clonotype: A much larger clone lies a single base off, so this may be a read error. The final CDR3 position lacks the conserved phenylalanine or tryptophan, pointing to a likely read error. The genes are TRBV7-3 and TRBJ1-2; D might be TRBD1 (5 bases). Germline-derived CDR1 and CDR2 are SGHTA and FQGTGA. Trimming took 5 bases from V and 8 from J, leaving 15 bases between them. The CDR3 extends over 13 amino acids. CDR3 loop: CASSRDSLGGYTL. CDR3 sequence (DNA): TGTGCCAGCAGCCGCGACAGCCTTGGCGGCTACACCTTA.

The table lists this clonotype with many counts. The rearrangement uses TRBV5-1 and TRBJ1-1, with TRBD1 identical over 9 bases. This CDR3 region has 15 residues. In germline, CDR1 is SGHRS, CDR2 YFSETQ. V lost 3 bases to trimming and J lost 0 bases; unmatched junction nucleotides: 3. This chain's CDR3 is CASSSTGGVNTEAFF. For the CDR3, the DNA is TGCGCCAGCAGCTCAACAGGGGGCGTGAACACTGAAGCTTTCTTT.

This chain links TRBV7-8 with TRBJ1-6; D is uncertain. This CDR3 has 13 residues. V gave up 5 bases and J gave up 6 bases, with 8 bases separating them. Germline CDR1 reads SGHVS; CDR2 reads FQNEAQ. CDR3 region: CASSPAPNSPLHF. CDR3 in DNA: TGTGCCAGCAGCCCAGCTCCTAATTCACCCCTCCACTTT.

The sample holds one count of this clonotype. A much more abundant neighbour one base away suggests this may be a read error. This sequence joins TRBV5-4 and TRBJ2-1; TRBD2 agrees at 10 bases. Per germline, CDR1 SGHNT and CDR2 YYREEE (reference sequence). This CDR3 has 15 residues. The CDR3 spells CVSSLGLAGANEQFF. The CDR3 bases are TGTGTCAGCAGCTTGGGGCTAGCGGGGGCCAATGAGCAGTTCTTC.

The sample holds many counts of this clonotype. The rearrangement links TRBV5-4 to TRBJ2-4; TRBD2 agrees at 7 bases. CDR1 is SGHNT and CDR2 is YYREEE in the germline V gene (reference sequence). The ends lost 4 bases at V and 6 bases at J; junction bases unmatched: 16. This CDR3 has 17 residues. CDR3 sequence reads: CASSPGGGKASGNIQYF. The CDR3 DNA is TGTGCCAGCAGCCCGGGGGGTGGAAAAGCGTCGGGAAACATTCAGTACTTC.

This clonotype was detected only a few times. This chain connects TRBV7-2 to TRBJ2-1; tentative D call: TRBD1 (5 bases). Trimming stripped 1 base from V and 6 bases from J, with 7 bases between. The CDR3 contains 13 residues. CDR1 is SGHTA, CDR2 FQGNSA, per germline. The CDR3 protein is CASSLVGANEQFF. The CDR3 DNA follows: TGTGCCAGCAGCTTAGTAGGGGCCAATGAGCAGTTCTTC.

This clonotype was seen only a few times. The chain links TRBV27 to TRBJ2-7; D gene uncertain. Trimming stripped 4 bases from V and 1 base from J, with 8 bases between. This CDR3 region has 13 residues. The V gene's germline CDR1 is MNHEY and CDR2 SMNVEV (reference sequence). The CDR3 reads CASSYRASYEQYF. In nucleotides, the CDR3 is TGTGCCAGCAGTTATAGGGCGTCCTACGAGCAGTACTTC.